The 30 T cell receptor beta chains given below trace back to one sample, sequenced in a study of blood T cell repertoires in COVID-19. This table comes from immunoSEQ multiplex PCR, and its TCRdb copy is limited to in-frame clones, with some not included. The table lists about 320,000 clones, around 85% of them singletons. Input material: PBMCs or T cells enriched from blood (not recorded which). These TCRs come from a woman in her thirties who had been exposed to COVID-19.

The rearrangement links TRBV27 to TRBJ1-6, with 9 bases aligning to TRBD1. Germline lookup yields CDR1 MNHEY and CDR2 SMNVEV (reference sequence). CDR3 length: 14 amino acids. After removal of 6 bases from V and 10 bases from J, the junction contained 7 bases not matched to a gene. The CDR3 DNA is TGTGCCAGCAGGCCCGGACAGGGGTACTCACCCCTCCACTTT. Protein sequence: CASRPGQGYSPLHF.

The chain joins TRBV28 to TRBJ1-2, with D possibly matching TRBD1 (6 bases). V dropped 5 bases and J dropped 7 bases, with 17 bases sitting between them. CDR1 and CDR2 (germline): MDHEN, SYDVKM. The CDR3 length is 14 residues. The CDR3 nucleotides are TGTGCCAGCAGTGCACAGGGAGCTTGGAGTGGCTACACCTTC. Protein: CASSAQGAWSGYTF.

In this sample, this clone turned up once. In nucleotides, the CDR3 is TGTGCCAGCAGCGTAGGGACTAGCATTTACGAGCAGTACTTC. It yields the protein CASSVGTSIYEQYF. The gene calls are TRBV7-8 and TRBJ2-7; 9 bases are a match to TRBD2. The ends lost 5 bases at V and 4 bases at J; junction bases unmatched: 6. Germline assignment: CDR1 SGHVS and CDR2 FQNEAQ. The CDR3 is 14 residues long.

This chain connects TRBV19 to TRBJ2-3, with D perhaps matching TRBD1 (5 bases). Trimming cost V 3 bases and J 2 bases, with 6 bases left between them. The CDR3 totals 13 residues. Germline V CDR1 and CDR2: LNHDA, SQIVND (reference sequence). The CDR3 nucleotides are TGTGCCAGTAGTATGGGGCCCACAGATACGCAGTATTTT. Translation: CASSMGPTDTQYF.

Turning to this clone: An end of the junction does not agree with germline; a read error may underlie this. The rearrangement uses TRBV28 and TRBJ1-2, with 10 nucleotides matching TRBD1. The CDR3 length is 17 residues. Germline assignment: CDR1 MDHEN and CDR2 SYDVKM. CDR3 bases: TGTGCCAGCAGTTTAGCGACAGGGGGCGCGACTAAGTATGGCTACACCTTC. Amino acid sequence: CASSLATGGATKYGYTF.

This clone was seen more than once but under ten times. V usage is TRBV5-1 and J usage is TRBJ2-3; TRBD2 matches at 7 bases. This CDR3 comprises 16 residues. CDR1 SGHRS and CDR2 YFSETQ come from the germline V gene. The trim removed 0 bases at V and 2 bases at J, leaving 6 bases unmatched. CDR3 loop: CASSLVSGRPTDTQYF. In DNA form, the CDR3 reads TGCGCCAGCAGCTTGGTTAGCGGGCGACCCACAGATACGCAGTATTTT.

The CDR3 nucleotides read TGTGCCAGCAGCAAAGACACGTACAATGAGCAGTTCTTC. This sequence encodes CASSKDTYNEQFF. This rearrangement joins TRBV12-3 or TRBV12-4 to TRBJ2-1; D not certain. V dropped 6 bases and J dropped 4 bases, with 10 bases sitting between them. The CDR3 loop spans 13 amino acids.

This chain joins TRBV5-4 and TRBJ2-1, with no clear D. V was cut by 4 bases and J by 2 bases, with 19 bases left in between. Germline-derived CDR1 and CDR2 are SGHNT and YYREEE (reference sequence). This CDR3 has 17 residues. The DNA for the CDR3 is TGTGCCAGCAGCCCCCGAAGGCCGACTCTTACCTACAATGAGCAGTTCTTC. Amino acids: CASSPRRPTLTYNEQFF.

V and J are TRBV25-1 and TRBJ2-1, with D perhaps TRBD1 (6 bases). Germline CDR1 and CDR2: MGHDK and SYGVNS. The CDR3 is 15 amino acids. The germline V and J ends were trimmed by 4 bases and 6 bases, with 16 bases remaining between them. The CDR3, as DNA: TGTGCCAGCAGTGGGGGTCCAGGGGTTGGCAATGAGCAGTTCTTC. This sequence encodes CASSGGPGVGNEQFF.

The genes are TRBV7-8 and TRBJ2-7; 7 bases match TRBD1. Trimming took 7 bases from V and 1 from J; bases not matched to a gene: 19. Per germline, CDR1 SGHVS and CDR2 FQNEAQ. The CDR3 length is 18 residues. The CDR3 reads CASTKKQLGTADSYEQYF. As DNA, the CDR3 is TGTGCCAGCACCAAAAAACAGCTGGGGACAGCGGATTCCTACGAGCAGTACTTC.

V is TRBV29-1 and J is TRBJ1-2; possible D gene TRBD1, 6 bases. This CDR3 is built from 14 residues. With 4 bases removed from V and 5 bases from J, the gap between germline ends came to 17 bases. Germline CDR1 SQVTM, CDR2 ANQGSEA. CDR3 protein: CSVGVRGAAYGYTF. The CDR3 bases are TGCAGCGTTGGAGTCCGGGGGGCGGCTTATGGCTACACCTTC.

This rearrangement joins TRBV19 to TRBJ1-4; 7 nucleotides agree with TRBD1. Germline V CDR1 and CDR2: LNHDA, SQIVND (reference sequence). The CDR3 is 15 residues long. J gave up 10 bases and V 2 bases, and 10 bases lay outside the gene matches. The CDR3 DNA sequence: TGTGCCAGTAGTATACATTCAGGGGGAACTAGAAAACTGTTTTTT. Translating it yields CASSIHSGGTRKLFF.

V and J are TRBV7-9 and TRBJ2-1; 13 nucleotides line up with TRBD2. V was pared by 5 bases and J by 9 bases, with 4 bases of the junction left unmatched. CDR1 is SEHNR, CDR2 FQNEAQ, per germline (reference sequence). The CDR3 consists of 14 residues. The CDR3 region is CASSALAGGGEQFF. The CDR3 DNA reads as TGTGCCAGCAGCGCACTAGCGGGAGGGGGTGAGCAGTTCTTC.

This clone is a singleton in its sample. The gene calls are TRBV2 and TRBJ2-7, with D perhaps matching TRBD2 (5 bases). Looked up from germline, CDR1 is SNHLY and CDR2 is FYNNEI. The CDR3 spans 10 residues. Trimming cost V 8 bases and J 6 bases, with 8 bases left between them. Here the CDR3 reads CASSEGEQYF. CDR3 DNA sequence: TGTGCCAGCTCCGAGGGCGAGCAGTACTTC.

This clone was seen a handful of times. V gene TRBV19 combines with J gene TRBJ1-1; D call uncertain. This CDR3 spans 14 amino acids. CDR1 is LNHDA, CDR2 SQIVND, per germline (reference sequence). V lost 1 base to trimming and J lost 8 bases, with 14 bases between them. The DNA for the CDR3 is TGTGCCAGTAGTATAGGACGAGGCGTTACGGAAGCTTTCTTT. It translates to CASSIGRGVTEAFF.

The chain is built from TRBV3-1 (or the pseudogene TRBV3-2) and TRBJ1-5; the match to TRBD1 covers 8 bases. Trimming took 5 bases from V and 4 from J; bases not matched to a gene: 7. The length of the CDR3 is 15 residues. Per the germline V gene, CDR1 is LGHDT and CDR2 is YNNKEL (reference sequence). The CDR3 reads CASSNGQGLNQPQHF. The CDR3 DNA reads TGTGCCAGCAGCAACGGACAGGGACTTAATCAGCCCCAGCATTTT.

The gene calls are TRBV12-3 or TRBV12-4 and TRBJ1-1; TRBD1 agrees at 11 bases. The CDR3 is 13 residues long. V was clipped by 6 bases and J by 11 bases; unmatched bases: 8. CDR3 coding DNA: TGTGCCAGCAGGTTGGACAGGGGGCTATTTGCTTTCTTT. This encodes CASRLDRGLFAFF.

This clone was seen just once. The chain links TRBV28 to TRBJ1-1; no reliable D call. The germline CDR1 and CDR2 sequences are MDHEN and SYDVKM. The CDR3 is 14 residues long. Trimming shortened V by 8 bases and J by 1 base, and 14 bases separated the two germline ends. The CDR3 region is CASVPQVANTEAFF. CDR3 sequence (DNA): TGTGCCAGCGTTCCTCAGGTCGCGAACACTGAAGCTTTCTTT. Complete variable domain (other parts from reference TRBV28 and TRBJ1-1): DVKVTQSSRYLVKRTGEKVFLECVQDMDHENMFWYRQDPGLGLRLIYFSYDVKMKEKGDIPEGYSVSREKKERFSLILESASTNQTSMYLCASVPQVANTEAFFGQGTRLTVV.

The chain employs TRBV9 and TRBJ2-1; TRBD2 aligns across 9 bases. The V and J ends lost 5 bases and 8 bases, in that order; junction bases with no gene match: 17. The CDR3 has 17 amino acids. Germline V CDR1 and CDR2: SGDLS, YYNGEE. CDR3 in amino acids: CASSDTPGTSLGDEQFF. Here the CDR3 DNA reads TGTGCCAGCAGTGACACCCCCGGGACTAGCCTAGGGGATGAGCAGTTCTTC.

The rearrangement joins TRBV5-6 to TRBJ1-4; maybe TRBD1 (6 bases). V was cut by 4 bases and J by 11 bases, with 21 bases left in between. The CDR3 extends over 15 amino acids. Per germline, CDR1 SGHDT and CDR2 YYEEEE. The CDR3 sequence is CASSRGALGPVKLFF. CDR3 coding DNA: TGTGCCAGCAGCCGGGGGGCTTTGGGTCCGGTGAAACTGTTTTTT.

The chain is built from TRBV12-3 or TRBV12-4 and TRBJ1-3; perhaps TRBD1 as D (6 bases). Trimming left V 6 bases short and J 2 bases short, with 8 bases between. CDR3 size: 13 residues. As DNA, the CDR3 is TGTGCCAGCAGGACAGGTGCTGGAAACACCATATATTTT. Amino acids: CASRTGAGNTIYF.

This rearrangement joins TRBV7-2 to TRBJ1-3, with D unclear. Germline CDR1 reads SGHTA; CDR2 reads FQGNSA. CDR3 length: 11 residues. The V end lost 10 bases, the J end lost 8 bases, and 12 bases lay between the germline ends. CDR3 sequence (DNA): TGTGCCATCCGGGCGGGCTACACCATATATTTT. This encodes CAIRAGYTIYF.

V and J are TRBV21-1 and TRBJ1-5; the table calls TRBD1, which could not be checked here. TRBV21-1 is deemed a pseudogene. The CDR3 has 16 amino acids. The CDR3 DNA sequence: TGTGCCAGCAGCAAAGGCCCCGGCAGGGGTAATCAGCCCCAGCATTTT. It translates to CASSKGPGRGNQPQHF.

V usage is TRBV7-9 and J usage is TRBJ2-7, with 13 bases aligning to TRBD2. From germline, CDR1 is SEHNR and CDR2 FQNEAQ (reference sequence). The CDR3 consists of 16 residues. J gave up 10 bases and V 4 bases, and 13 bases lay outside the gene matches. The CDR3 reads CASSSPPGLAGRDQYF. The CDR3 coding sequence is TGTGCCAGCAGCTCACCACCGGGACTAGCGGGACGAGACCAGTACTTC.

The table lists this clone with a count of one. The chain recombines TRBV4-3 with TRBJ1-6, with 7 nucleotides matching TRBD1. CDR1 LGHNA and CDR2 YSLEER come from the germline V gene. V trimming: 1 base; J trimming: 11 bases; junction bases outside the gene matches: 11. The CDR3 sequence is 16 residues long. CDR3 sequence reads: CASSQAPSTGSAPLHF. In DNA form, the CDR3 reads TGCGCCAGCAGCCAAGCCCCCTCGACAGGGTCGGCACCCCTCCACTTT.

The chain links TRBV6-5 to TRBJ1-1, with 7 positions matching TRBD1. CDR1 and CDR2 (germline): MNHEY, SVGAGI. There are 14 residues in the CDR3. The V segment lost 5 bases and the J segment 4 bases; nucleotides outside the gene matches: 7. As DNA, the CDR3 is TGTGCCAGCAGTACCCTCGGGGACAGCACTGAAGCTTTCTTT. Amino acids: CASSTLGDSTEAFF.

The chain uses TRBV19 and TRBJ2-3; 13 nucleotides align to TRBD2. This CDR3 is built from 17 residues. Germline CDR1 reads LNHDA; CDR2 reads SQIVND (reference sequence). After removal of 0 bases from V and 7 bases from J, the junction contained 7 bases not matched to a gene. The DNA of the CDR3 is TGTGCCAGTAGTATAGAGCGGACTAGCGGGAGTGGAAATACGCAGTATTTT. This codes for CASSIERTSGSGNTQYF.

The gene calls are TRBV7-9 and TRBJ2-7; TRBD2 matches 9 bases. Germline CDR1 and CDR2: SEHNR and FQNEAQ (reference sequence). The CDR3 loop spans 16 amino acids. V gave up 2 bases and J gave up 3 bases; unmatched junction bases: 8. The CDR3 DNA follows: TGTGCCAGCAGCTTATGGAGGGCGGGAGGGAACTACGAGCAGTACTTC. This sequence encodes CASSLWRAGGNYEQYF. The full variable domain, its missing parts supplied by reference TRBV7-9 and TRBJ2-7, is DTGVSQNPRHKITKRGQNVTFRCDPISEHNRLYWYRQTLGQGPEFLTYFQNEAQLEKSRLLSDRFSAERPKGSFSTLEIQRTEQGDSAMYLCASSLWRAGGNYEQYFGPGTRLTVT.

The chain links TRBV24-1 to TRBJ1-5; perhaps TRBD1 as D (5 bases). The germline V gene encodes CDR1 KGHDR and CDR2 SFDVKD. This CDR3 spans 15 amino acids. V lost 4 bases, J lost 3 bases, and 12 bases lay in between. CDR3 coding DNA: TGTGCCACCAGTGACGCGGGGGGATCCAATCAGCCCCAGCATTTT. It yields the protein CATSDAGGSNQPQHF.

The V and J genes are TRBV6-5 and TRBJ1-2, with 12 positions matching TRBD1. CDR3 length equals 16 residues. Per germline, CDR1 MNHEY and CDR2 SVGAGI. Germline trimming cut 4 bases from V and 8 bases from J; bases unmatched to any gene: 11. This CDR3 is CASSSGTGGTERGYTF. The CDR3 DNA is TGTGCCAGCAGTTCCGGGACAGGGGGCACGGAGAGGGGCTACACCTTC.